This TCR beta chain was documented in a study of shared clonotypes between healthy human individuals. An assay was performed, and its level was deep. Sequencing used immunoSEQ multiplex PCR; TCRdb keeps in-frame clones, though not all of them. The table includes about 1 million clones, approximately 76% detected once. Of note for this clone: Its specificity is unknown.

Study outcomes and limitations: Of the naive CD4 clonotypes, around 4.8% were shared across a handful of donors.

Adults of Caucasian background living in Nashville, Tennessee made up all donors. In the CD4+ fraction, cells were divided into CD45RA+ naive and CD45RA-negative memory subsets. Germline lookup yields CDR1 LNHDA and CDR2 SQIVND (reference sequence). This CDR3 comprises 16 residues. Trimming cost V 5 bases and J 0 bases; bases outside gene matches: 4. The source is a young man in good health. V usage is TRBV19 and J usage is TRBJ1-3, with 10 positions matching TRBD1. The material sequenced was memory CD4+ T cells sorted from blood. The subset denotes: CD45RA-negative fraction. The CDR3 DNA follows: TGTGCCAGTAGTTGGACAGGGGGGAACTCTGGAAACACCATATATTTT. Its translation is CASSWTGGNSGNTIYF. The variable domain in full, completed from reference TRBV19 and TRBJ1-3, reads DGGITQSPKYLFRKEGQNVTLSCEQNLNHDAMYWYRQDPGQGLRLIYYSQIVNDFQKGDIAEGYSVSREKKESFPLTVTSAQKNPTAFYLCASSWTGGNSGNTIYFGEGSWLTVV.